Below, 12 T cell receptor beta chains from the same sample are listed, as sequenced in a study of CD8+ T cells in alopecia areata (dated by TCRdb to about 2018). The method was the immunoSEQ multiplex PCR assay. To provide template for TCR sequencing, every sample had RNA extracted and reverse transcribed into cDNA. Entries here come from immuneACCESS through TCRdb and include only in-frame sequences with V and J called. Some clones fail to appear in such tables; in the studies checked, an unresolved V gene covers under half of the shortfall, and the cause of the remainder is unknown. The sample contains about 150,000 clones, about nine tenths of them found a single time. Roughly 15% of the sample lies in the top ten. The time point label for this specimen denotes: baseline before oral tofacitinib. Sequenced material: CD8+ T cells sorted from blood, taken at week 0. These TCRs come from a human donor with alopecia areata.

The genes are TRBV7-9 and TRBJ2-3; D gene ambiguous. Germline V gene data show CDR1 as SEHNR and CDR2 as FQNEAQ (reference sequence). The CDR3 has 11 amino acids. V lost 1 base and J lost 9, with 5 bases in between. The CDR3 bases are TGTGCCAGCAGCTTAGAGGGAACGCAGTATTTT. This gives the protein CASSLEGTQYF.

The chain recombines TRBV7-2 with TRBJ1-2, with 8 positions matching TRBD1. After removal of 2 bases from V and 2 bases from J, the junction contained 7 bases not matched to a gene. The CDR3 loop spans 16 amino acids. Germline V gene data show CDR1 as SGHTA and CDR2 as FQGNSA. In DNA form, the CDR3 reads TGTGCCAGCAGCTTACCACCCGACAGGGGCAACTATGGCTACACCTTC. Protein sequence: CASSLPPDRGNYGYTF. Looking up the rest from reference TRBV7-2 and TRBJ1-2 gives the full variable domain: GAGVSQSPSNKVTEKGKDVELRCDPISGHTALYWYRQSLGQGLEFLIYFQGNSAPDKSGLPSDRFSAERTGGSVSTLTIQRTQQEDSAVYLCASSLPPDRGNYGYTFGSGTRLTVV.

The rearrangement uses TRBV10-3 and TRBJ2-7; TRBD1 matches 8 bases. The CDR3 has 15 amino acids. From germline, CDR1 is ENHRY and CDR2 SYGVKD. J gave up 0 bases and V 4 bases, and 5 bases lay outside the gene matches. The CDR3 region is CAISGGQDHSYEQYF. CDR3 coding DNA: TGTGCCATCAGTGGGGGACAGGACCACTCCTACGAGCAGTACTTC.

This chain joins TRBV6-1 and TRBJ1-4; D remains ambiguous. Germline lookup yields CDR1 MNHNS and CDR2 SASEGT. Between the trimmed V and J ends, which lost 8 bases and 4 bases, there was a span of 14 bases. The CDR3 runs to 14 residues. Here the CDR3 reads CASGFTAINEKLFF. DNA for the CDR3: TGTGCCAGCGGGTTTACAGCCATTAATGAAAAACTGTTTTTT.

The J gene is TRBJ1-1, the V gene TRBV14; D gene ambiguous. This CDR3 has 14 residues. V gave up 0 bases and J gave up 1 base, with 6 bases separating them. The germline V gene encodes CDR1 SGHDN and CDR2 FVKESK. This chain's CDR3 is CASSQENRNTEAFF. CDR3 DNA: TGTGCCAGCAGCCAAGAGAACAGGAACACTGAAGCTTTCTTT.

The V call is TRBV25-1, the J call TRBJ2-7; D may be TRBD2 (5 bases). From germline, CDR1 is MGHDK and CDR2 SYGVNS. Trimming pared 10 bases from V and 6 bases from J, leaving 13 bases between. The CDR3 spans 11 residues. The DNA for the CDR3 is TGTGCCATCAGCGGAAGCCCCGAGCAGTACTTC. Protein sequence: CAISGSPEQYF.

The chain employs TRBV13 and TRBJ2-7, with no clear D. The CDR3 has 15 amino acids. The germline V gene has CDR1 PRHDT and CDR2 FYEKMQ (reference sequence). V lost 0 bases, J lost 3 bases, and 12 bases lay in between. The CDR3 sequence: CASSLGQQVLYEQYF. Here the CDR3 DNA reads TGTGCCAGCAGCTTAGGACAGCAAGTCCTCTACGAGCAGTACTTC.

The rearrangement uses TRBV10-3 and TRBJ1-4, with 8 bases lining up with TRBD1. V lost 2 bases to trimming and J lost 8 bases; unmatched junction nucleotides: 4. There are 14 residues in the CDR3. Germline V lookup: CDR1 ENHRY, CDR2 SYGVKD. This CDR3 reads CAISEGQGEEKLFF. CDR3 DNA: TGTGCCATCAGTGAGGGACAGGGAGAAGAAAAACTGTTTTTT.

V gene TRBV6-6 combines with J gene TRBJ2-7; 11 positions match TRBD2. V lost 8 bases and J lost 5; bases outside the gene matches: 11. Germline V gives CDR1 MNHNY, CDR2 SVGAGI (reference sequence). The CDR3 is made up of 15 amino acids. CDR3 sequence (DNA): TGTGCCAGCCTTAGCGGGGGGGAAGAGATCCACGAGCAGTACTTC. Translation: CASLSGGEEIHEQYF.

V is TRBV2 and J is TRBJ2-3; D could derive from TRBD1 or TRBD2 (5 bases each). The germline V and J ends were trimmed by 6 bases and 3 bases, with 7 bases remaining between them. The CDR3 runs 12 residues. Germline values: CDR1 SNHLY, CDR2 FYNNEI. The CDR3 bases are TGTGCCAGCAGGGGGGAAACAGATACGCAGTATTTT. Its translation is CASRGETDTQYF.

The chain couples TRBV27 to TRBJ2-7, with 12 bases aligning to TRBD2. Germline CDR1 reads MNHEY; CDR2 reads SMNVEV (reference sequence). The length of the CDR3 is 16 residues. V dropped 6 bases and J dropped 2; count of bases not matched to a gene: 8. The CDR3 here is CASRRLAGEGAYEQYF. In nucleotides, the CDR3 is TGTGCCAGCAGGAGACTAGCGGGAGAGGGAGCCTACGAGCAGTACTTC.

The V call is TRBV6-6, the J call TRBJ2-7, with TRBD2 identical over 8 bases. The germline CDR1 and CDR2 sequences are MNHNY and SVGAGI (reference sequence). With V trimmed by 10 bases and J by 0 bases, 2 bases remained unmatched. The CDR3 length is 12 residues. The CDR3 loop is CAISGSSYEQYF. DNA for the CDR3: TGTGCCATCAGCGGGAGCTCCTACGAGCAGTACTTC.